The rows below give T cell receptor beta chains drawn from one sample of a study of vaccination and CD4 T cells after COVID-19. Antigens of these TCRs are unknown. TCRdb reprocessed the PCR reads with MiXCR, giving one entry per CDR3 protein. The table includes about 3,800 distinct CDR3 sequences, 15% to 20% detected once. Material for sequencing was CD4+ T cells from blood, cultured in vitro. The receptors derive from a human donor who had recovered from COVID-19. The CDR3 runs from the conserved cysteine through the conserved F or W. D genes are given only for firm matches. A clone size is listed for some rows: how often the clone was seen (once, few, many), or a class if it is expanded.

CDR3 DNA: TGTGCCAGCTCAGAGGGGACAGGGGACACTGAAGCTTTCTTT
CDR3 protein: CASSEGTGDTEAFF
clone size: .
V gene: TRBV18
D gene: TRBD1
J gene: TRBJ1-1

CDR3 DNA: TGTGCCAGCAGCCAAGTGCAAGGACAGGGGAGTTCACCCCTCCACTTT
CDR3 protein: CASSQVQGQGSSPLHF
clone size: .
V gene: TRBV3-1
D gene: TRBD1
J gene: TRBJ1-6

CDR3 DNA: TGTGCCAGCTCACCAGTGGGACAGGAGGGCTATGGCTACACCTTC
CDR3 protein: CASSPVGQEGYGYTF
clone size: few
V gene: TRBV18
D gene: TRBD1
J gene: TRBJ1-2

CDR3 DNA: TGTGCCAGCGGGAAGACAGGGGGCACTGAAGCTTTCTTT
CDR3 protein: CASGKTGGTEAFF
clone size: large
V gene: TRBV2
D gene: TRBD1
J gene: TRBJ1-1

CDR3 DNA: TGTGCCTGGAGCATAGCTAGCCCGTCTGGGGAGACCCAGTACTTC
CDR3 protein: CAWSIASPSGETQYF
clone size: .
V gene: TRBV30
D gene: .
J gene: TRBJ2-5

CDR3 DNA: TGTGCCCACAGTTCGGGGGGACAGTCCTACGAGCAGTACTTC
CDR3 protein: CAHSSGGQSYEQYF
clone size: .
V gene: TRBV6-5
D gene: .
J gene: TRBJ2-7

CDR3 DNA: TGCGCCAGCAGCTTGGGAGCGGGGCCGAGCACAGATACGCAGTATTTT
CDR3 protein: CASSLGAGPSTDTQYF
clone size: few
V gene: TRBV5-1
D gene: TRBD2
J gene: TRBJ2-3

CDR3 DNA: TGTGCCAGCAGCACCCCGTTGGGGGCTTACTCCTATAATTCACCCCTCCACTTT
CDR3 protein: CASSTPLGAYSYNSPLHF
clone size: .
V gene: TRBV14
D gene: .
J gene: TRBJ1-6

CDR3 DNA: TGCGCCAGCAGCCAAGACTGGGACCCCGCTGGAAACACCATATATTTT
CDR3 protein: CASSQDWDPAGNTIYF
clone size: few
V gene: TRBV4-1
D gene: .
J gene: TRBJ1-3

CDR3 DNA: TGTGCCAGCAGGGGGGACGGACCAATGAACGAGCAGTACTTC
CDR3 protein: CASRGDGPMNEQYF
clone size: few
V gene: TRBV12-3/TRBV12-4
D gene: .
J gene: TRBJ2-7

CDR3 DNA: TGTGCCAGCAGCTTAGAAACTAGCGGCTCCTACGAGCAGTACTTC
CDR3 protein: CASSLETSGSYEQYF
clone size: .
V gene: TRBV11-2
D gene: TRBD2
J gene: TRBJ2-7

CDR3 DNA: TGTGCCACTCAAGGGACTAGCGGGGGGGCAAGTGAGCAGTTCTTC
CDR3 protein: CATQGTSGGASEQFF
clone size: .
V gene: TRBV3-1
D gene: TRBD2
J gene: TRBJ2-1

CDR3 DNA: TGTGCCAGCAGCCTTAAGGTGGATTATGGCTACACCTTC
CDR3 protein: CASSLKVDYGYTF
clone size: .
V gene: TRBV7-2
D gene: .
J gene: TRBJ1-2

CDR3 DNA: TGTGCCAGCAGTTCCCTTTTTGGGCTATCCTATAATTCACCCCTCCACTTT
CDR3 protein: CASSSLFGLSYNSPLHF
clone size: medium-sized
V gene: TRBV6-5
D gene: .
J gene: TRBJ1-6

CDR3 DNA: TGTGCCAGCAGTCAACTTCTCGGCAGTAGCTACACCTTC
CDR3 protein: CASSQLLGSSYTF
clone size: .
V gene: TRBV7-8
D gene: .
J gene: TRBJ1-2

CDR3 DNA: TGCAGCGTTGAAGCTACCAGGTGTTCACCCCTCCACTTT
CDR3 protein: CSVEATRCSPLHF
clone size: once
V gene: TRBV29-1
D gene: .
J gene: TRBJ1-6

CDR3 DNA: TGCAGTGCTAGAGCCCCGGGACAGGGATACCAGCCCCAGCATTTT
CDR3 protein: CSARAPGQGYQPQHF
clone size: medium-sized
V gene: TRBV20-1
D gene: TRBD1
J gene: TRBJ1-5

CDR3 DNA: TGTGCCAGCAGCTCGGACTTAGGAGGCAATGAAAAACTGTTTTTT
CDR3 protein: CASSSDLGGNEKLFF
clone size: few
V gene: TRBV5-8
D gene: .
J gene: TRBJ1-4

CDR3 DNA: TGTGCCAGCAGTTACAGTGGGGGGGGCCTGGATACGCAGTATTTT
CDR3 protein: CASSYSGGGLDTQYF
clone size: .
V gene: TRBV6-5
D gene: .
J gene: TRBJ2-3

CDR3 DNA: TGTGCCAGCCGCCTTGGCGGGATCGGCACTCACTACGAGCAGTACTTC
CDR3 protein: CASRLGGIGTHYEQYF
clone size: .
V gene: TRBV6-1
D gene: .
J gene: TRBJ2-7

CDR3 DNA: TGTGCCAGCAAGGGCAGGACTTACAATGAGCAGTTCTTC
CDR3 protein: CASKGRTYNEQFF
clone size: medium-sized
V gene: TRBV2
D gene: .
J gene: TRBJ2-1

CDR3 DNA: TGTGCCAGCAGTCCTATTGGGCTCATGTATGCCTACACCTTC
CDR3 protein: CASSPIGLMYAYTF
clone size: medium-sized
V gene: TRBV12-3/TRBV12-4
D gene: .
J gene: TRBJ1-2

CDR3 DNA: TGTGCCAGCAGTCACAGGACATCTTTGAGCTACACCTTC
CDR3 protein: CASSHRTSLSYTF
clone size: .
V gene: TRBV27
D gene: .
J gene: TRBJ1-2

CDR3 DNA: TGTGCCAGCAGTCGCAACGTTTATGGCTACACCTTC
CDR3 protein: CASSRNVYGYTF
clone size: few
V gene: TRBV12-3/TRBV12-4
D gene: .
J gene: TRBJ1-2

CDR3 DNA: TGTGCCAGCAGCTGGGTGCGGGACTCCCAACAGGGCTACACCTTC
CDR3 protein: CASSWVRDSQQGYTF
clone size: .
V gene: TRBV7-8
D gene: .
J gene: TRBJ1-2

CDR3 DNA: TGTGCCAGCAGTCGGACAGATACGCAGTATTTT
CDR3 protein: CASSRTDTQYF
clone size: .
V gene: TRBV5-8
D gene: .
J gene: TRBJ2-3

CDR3 DNA: TGTGCCAGCAGTCCCGGGACAACCCGGGGGAGGACTGAAGCTTTCTTT
CDR3 protein: CASSPGTTRGRTEAFF
clone size: medium-sized
V gene: TRBV27
D gene: .
J gene: TRBJ1-1

CDR3 DNA: TGTGCCAGCAGTTTCGGGCCAAACTATGGCTACACCTTC
CDR3 protein: CASSFGPNYGYTF
clone size: medium-sized
V gene: TRBV27
D gene: .
J gene: TRBJ1-2

CDR3 DNA: TGCAGCGTTGATACCAGGGTGGGAGAGACCCAGTACTTC
CDR3 protein: CSVDTRVGETQYF
clone size: .
V gene: TRBV29-1
D gene: .
J gene: TRBJ2-5

CDR3 DNA: TGTGCCAGCTCACCGTTCGACAGGGGTAACTATGGCTACACCTTC
CDR3 protein: CASSPFDRGNYGYTF
clone size: .
V gene: TRBV18
D gene: TRBD1
J gene: TRBJ1-2

CDR3 DNA: TGTGCCAGCAGTCCGGCTGGGGCCCCCTCCTACGAGCAGTACTTC
CDR3 protein: CASSPAGAPSYEQYF
clone size: few
V gene: TRBV27
D gene: .
J gene: TRBJ2-7

CDR3 DNA: TGTGCCACCAGCAGAGATGACACGCCACGGGTTCCCACAAAGCAGTTCTTC
CDR3 protein: CATSRDDTPRVPTKQFF
clone size: few
V gene: TRBV15
D gene: .
J gene: TRBJ2-1

CDR3 DNA: TGTGCCAGCAGCCCTAGCGGGGGGGCCAATGAGCAGTTCTTC
CDR3 protein: CASSPSGGANEQFF
clone size: .
V gene: TRBV7-6
D gene: TRBD2
J gene: TRBJ2-1

CDR3 DNA: TGCAGTGCTCTGACTAGCGGGGGGCTCACAGATACGCAGTATTTT
CDR3 protein: CSALTSGGLTDTQYF
clone size: few
V gene: TRBV20-1
D gene: TRBD2
J gene: TRBJ2-3

CDR3 DNA: TGCGCCAGCAGCGTCTACAAGGGGCCCAACTATGGCTACACCTTC
CDR3 protein: CASSVYKGPNYGYTF
clone size: few
V gene: TRBV5-1
D gene: .
J gene: TRBJ1-2

CDR3 DNA: TGTGCCAGCAGTGTCCTGACCCGGACCCTTAGCACAGATACGCAGTATTTT
CDR3 protein: CASSVLTRTLSTDTQYF
clone size: few
V gene: TRBV6-1
D gene: .
J gene: TRBJ2-3

CDR3 DNA: TGTGCCTGGAGACAGGAGAATAATTCACCCCTCCACTTT
CDR3 protein: CAWRQENNSPLHF
clone size: .
V gene: TRBV30
D gene: .
J gene: TRBJ1-6

CDR3 DNA: TGCGCCAGCAGCACTGACTCAGGGGGCGCGAGTGGCTACACCTTC
CDR3 protein: CASSTDSGGASGYTF
clone size: .
V gene: TRBV5-1
D gene: TRBD1
J gene: TRBJ1-2

CDR3 DNA: TGCGCCAGCAGCCACGTTGTGGGGTCCGGGGCCAACGTCCTGACTTTC
CDR3 protein: CASSHVVGSGANVLTF
clone size: .
V gene: TRBV4-1
D gene: .
J gene: TRBJ2-6

CDR3 DNA: TGTGCCAGCAGCTTAACAGGGCGAGACTATGGCTACACCTTC
CDR3 protein: CASSLTGRDYGYTF
clone size: .
V gene: TRBV11-2
D gene: .
J gene: TRBJ1-2

CDR3 DNA: TGTGCCAGTAGCGACAGGGGAGGTCGCGGCCAGCCCCAGCATTTT
CDR3 protein: CASSDRGGRGQPQHF
clone size: .
V gene: TRBV19
D gene: TRBD1
J gene: TRBJ1-5

CDR3 DNA: TGTGCCCGGGCCCCGGACCTGTCGGGGCAGTACTTC
CDR3 protein: CARAPDLSGQYF
clone size: .
V gene: TRBV30
D gene: .
J gene: TRBJ2-7

CDR3 DNA: TGTGCCAGCAGCCTGGAGGCGGTTCTAGCTAACTATGGCTACACCTTC
CDR3 protein: CASSLEAVLANYGYTF
clone size: few
V gene: TRBV4-2
D gene: .
J gene: TRBJ1-2

CDR3 DNA: TGTGCCAGCAGCCTCCCTATAGGCTCACCCCTCCACTTT
CDR3 protein: CASSLPIGSPLHF
clone size: few
V gene: TRBV3-1
D gene: .
J gene: TRBJ1-6

CDR3 DNA: TGCGCCAGCAGCTTGGACGGGGGGGCATATGGCTACACCTTC
CDR3 protein: CASSLDGGAYGYTF
clone size: few
V gene: TRBV5-1
D gene: .
J gene: TRBJ1-2

CDR3 DNA: TGTGCCAGCAGTTTGAGGGGGGCGCAGGGCTACACCTTC
CDR3 protein: CASSLRGAQGYTF
clone size: medium-sized
V gene: TRBV27
D gene: .
J gene: TRBJ1-2

CDR3 DNA: TGTGCCAGCAGCTTAGGAGGCCCGAACACTGAAGCTTTCTTT
CDR3 protein: CASSLGGPNTEAFF
clone size: .
V gene: TRBV7-9
D gene: .
J gene: TRBJ1-1

CDR3 DNA: TGTGCCAGCAGCCCCAACTATGGCTACACCTTC
CDR3 protein: CASSPNYGYTF
clone size: medium-sized
V gene: TRBV6-1
D gene: .
J gene: TRBJ1-2

CDR3 DNA: TGTGCCAGCAGCTTGGGGGGCCCGGCGGACACTGAAGCTTTCTTT
CDR3 protein: CASSLGGPADTEAFF
clone size: .
V gene: TRBV7-9
D gene: .
J gene: TRBJ1-1

CDR3 DNA: TGTGCCAGCAGCTTGTTGGGACGGTTAAACACTGAAGCTTTCTTT
CDR3 protein: CASSLLGRLNTEAFF
clone size: few
V gene: TRBV5-4
D gene: .
J gene: TRBJ1-1

CDR3 DNA: TGTGCCAGCAGCTCCTCCGCCGGGGGCTACACCTTC
CDR3 protein: CASSSSAGGYTF
clone size: .
V gene: TRBV7-2
D gene: .
J gene: TRBJ1-2

CDR3 DNA: TGTGCCAGCAGCCTCCGGGACAGGGCATCAAGCTCCTACGAGCAGTACTTC
CDR3 protein: CASSLRDRASSSYEQYF
clone size: few
V gene: TRBV5-5
D gene: TRBD1
J gene: TRBJ2-7

CDR3 DNA: TGTGCCAGCAGCCGAGGGGGCGGCTATGGCTACACCTTC
CDR3 protein: CASSRGGGYGYTF
clone size: few
V gene: TRBV14
D gene: TRBD1
J gene: TRBJ1-2

CDR3 DNA: TGTGCCAGCTCACCACCGGGGTTCGGACTCTATGGCTACACCTTC
CDR3 protein: CASSPPGFGLYGYTF
clone size: few
V gene: TRBV18
D gene: .
J gene: TRBJ1-2

CDR3 DNA: TGTGCCAGCAGCCAAGAAGGGACTAGCACAGATACGCAGTATTTT
CDR3 protein: CASSQEGTSTDTQYF
clone size: .
V gene: TRBV4-2
D gene: .
J gene: TRBJ2-3